The 13 T cell receptor beta chains presented below share a single source sample, sequenced in a study of T-cell memory formation after mild COVID-19. TCRdb reprocessed the 5' RACE reads with MiXCR, giving one entry per CDR3 protein. The sample includes more than 250,000 distinct CDR3 sequences, over 15% seen only once; the top ten take roughly a fifth. Sequenced input: PBMCs or a T cell subset sorted from them (not recorded which). Receptors originate from a man aged 18 to 30 who had mild COVID-19 (a few samples of this study predate the infection). Cell type and time point are not known.

The J gene is TRBJ2-1, the V gene TRBV9; D could derive from TRBD1 or TRBD2 (5 bases each). Germline CDR1 SGDLS, CDR2 YYNGEE. The CDR3 loop spans 13 amino acids. The V and J ends lost 2 bases and 5 bases respectively, with 8 bases between them. CDR3 sequence reads: CASSVGVNNEQFF. CDR3 bases: TGTGCCAGCAGCGTGGGGGTTAACAATGAGCAGTTCTTC. Drawing the rest from reference TRBV9 and TRBJ2-1, the complete variable domain is DSGVTQTPKHLITATGQRVTLRCSPRSGDLSVYWYQQSLDQGLQFLIQYYNGEERAKGNILERFSAQQFPDLHSELNLSSLELGDSALYFCASSVGVNNEQFFGPGTRLTVL.

The chain recombines TRBV28 with TRBJ1-1; no firm D call. The CDR3 is 12 amino acids. Trimming cost V 6 bases and J 5 bases, with 10 bases left between them. Germline V CDR1 and CDR2: MDHEN, SYDVKM. The CDR3 bases are TGTGCCAGCAGCTCCACAGTTACTGAAGCTTTCTTT. Its protein product is CASSSTVTEAFF.

The sample holds many counts of this clonotype. The chain carries TRBV10-3 and TRBJ2-3; tentatively, D is TRBD2 (5 bases). This CDR3 has 13 amino acids. CDR1 is ENHRY, CDR2 SYGVKD, per germline. The V end lost 0 bases, the J end lost 4 bases, and 5 bases lay between the germline ends. CDR3 nucleotides: TGTGCCATCAGTGAGTCGGGAGCAGATACGCAGTATTTT. It is translated as CAISESGADTQYF.

The table lists this clonotype with many counts. CDR3 loop: CASSRDRSNTEAFF. The DNA for the CDR3 is TGTGCCAGCTCTCGGGACAGGAGTAACACTGAAGCTTTCTTT. The V call is TRBV18, the J call TRBJ1-1; TRBD1 matches 8 bases. The CDR3 has 14 residues. The V gene end was trimmed by 6 bases and the J gene end by 2 bases; junction bases not matched to a gene: 5. CDR1 is KGHSH, CDR2 LQKENI, per germline.

This clonotype was seen only a few times. V usage is TRBV18 and J usage is TRBJ1-5; D call uncertain. CDR1 is KGHSH and CDR2 is LQKENI in the germline V gene. This CDR3 has 13 residues. Trimming cost V 4 bases and J 7 bases, with 11 bases left between them. The DNA for the CDR3 is TGTGCCAGCTCACTTAGGGTGAACCAGCCCCAGCATTTT. Protein: CASSLRVNQPQHF.

CDR3 DNA sequence: TGTGCCAGCCGACGGGACACCTTCTACGAGCAGTACTTC. As protein: CASRRDTFYEQYF. V gene TRBV2 combines with J gene TRBJ2-7, with a tentative D call TRBD1 (6 bases). Per germline, CDR1 SNHLY and CDR2 FYNNEI. CDR3 length: 13 residues. Trimming cost V 8 bases and J 3 bases, with 14 bases left between them.

The table lists this clonotype with many counts. V usage is TRBV5-4 and J usage is TRBJ2-3; 7 bases fit TRBD1. Germline lookup yields CDR1 SGHNT and CDR2 YYREEE (reference sequence). V was clipped by 0 bases and J by 0 bases; unmatched bases: 4. This CDR3 contains 16 residues. The CDR3 sequence: CASSLEGAPSTDTQYF. CDR3 DNA sequence: TGTGCCAGCAGCTTGGAGGGGGCCCCTAGCACAGATACGCAGTATTTT.

This clonotype was observed a few times. J is TRBJ1-1 and V is TRBV5-1; D possibly corresponds to TRBD1 (6 bases). Trimming took 4 bases from V and 4 from J, leaving 14 bases between them. The CDR3 covers 14 residues. CDR1 is SGHRS and CDR2 is YFSETQ in the germline V gene. DNA for the CDR3: TGCGCCAGCAGCGGGGGGCCGCCGGGCACTGAAGCTTTCTTT. This translates into CASSGGPPGTEAFF.

This clonotype showed up just a few times. A read error may produce the germline difference seen at one junction end. This chain joins TRBV25-1 and TRBJ2-1, with no clear D. This CDR3 is 10 amino acids long. Germline loops: CDR1 MGHDK, CDR2 SYGVNS. CDR3 nucleotide sequence: TGTGCCAGCAGTGATAGTGAGTCGGTCTTC. Translation: CASSDSESVF.

This clonotype was observed a handful of times. V and J are TRBV12-3 or TRBV12-4 and TRBJ2-7; D gene ambiguous. V shed 4 bases and J shed 3 bases, with 10 bases lying between them. The length of the CDR3 is 13 residues. DNA of the CDR3: TGTGCCAGCAGTTGGTCCAGCCACTACGAGCAGTACTTC. Its translation is CASSWSSHYEQYF.

The chain joins TRBV12-3 or TRBV12-4 to TRBJ1-1; possible D gene TRBD1, 6 bases. Trimming pared 6 bases from V and 0 bases from J, leaving 11 bases between. The CDR3 loop spans 14 amino acids. CDR3 loop: CASRGDNLNTEAFF. The CDR3 DNA reads as TGTGCCAGCAGGGGGGACAATTTGAACACTGAAGCTTTCTTT.

This clonotype was picked up many times. The chain joins TRBV12-3 or TRBV12-4 to TRBJ2-7; D is ambiguous. The ends were cut back, 3 bases at V and 2 bases at J, with 11 bases in the middle. The CDR3 loop spans 14 amino acids. Written as DNA, the CDR3 is TGTGCCAGCAGTTTTGCCGGCACCACCTACGAGCAGTACTTC. Translating gives CASSFAGTTYEQYF.

V usage is TRBV7-2 and J usage is TRBJ2-1, with 8 bases aligning to TRBD2. This CDR3 contains 13 residues. The V segment lost 8 bases and the J segment 5 bases; nucleotides outside the gene matches: 5. The germline gives CDR1 SGHTA, CDR2 FQGNSA. CDR3 region: CASASGSHNEQFF. The CDR3 DNA follows: TGTGCCAGCGCAAGCGGGAGCCACAATGAGCAGTTCTTC. Full variable domain (missing parts from reference TRBV7-2 and TRBJ2-1): GAGVSQSPSNKVTEKGKDVELRCDPISGHTALYWYRQSLGQGLEFLIYFQGNSAPDKSGLPSDRFSAERTGGSVSTLTIQRTQQEDSAVYLCASASGSHNEQFFGPGTRLTVL.